This entry describes one TCR beta chain. Antigen unknown. The record originates from a study of T cell responses to AZD1222 COVID-19 vaccine. Study conclusions and caveats: At study baseline, merely five or six AZD1222 recipients were seropositive.

This CDR3 comprises 14 residues. The germline V gene has CDR1 SNHLY and CDR2 FYNNEI. V was pared by 6 bases and J by 8 bases, with 8 bases of the junction left unmatched. Method: immunoSEQ multiplex PCR; TCRdb's copy keeps in-frame clones and lacks some. The data hold about 170,000 clones, with approximately 92% observed a single time. This chain connects TRBV2 to TRBJ2-1; 9 nucleotides align to TRBD1. The material sequenced was peripheral blood, taken on day 0 of AZD1222 vaccination. This TCR was sampled from an adult in good health. The CDR3 bases are TGTGCCAGCAGGAGTACAGGGGGCTTCGATGAGCAGTTCTTC. This gives the protein CASRSTGGFDEQFF.